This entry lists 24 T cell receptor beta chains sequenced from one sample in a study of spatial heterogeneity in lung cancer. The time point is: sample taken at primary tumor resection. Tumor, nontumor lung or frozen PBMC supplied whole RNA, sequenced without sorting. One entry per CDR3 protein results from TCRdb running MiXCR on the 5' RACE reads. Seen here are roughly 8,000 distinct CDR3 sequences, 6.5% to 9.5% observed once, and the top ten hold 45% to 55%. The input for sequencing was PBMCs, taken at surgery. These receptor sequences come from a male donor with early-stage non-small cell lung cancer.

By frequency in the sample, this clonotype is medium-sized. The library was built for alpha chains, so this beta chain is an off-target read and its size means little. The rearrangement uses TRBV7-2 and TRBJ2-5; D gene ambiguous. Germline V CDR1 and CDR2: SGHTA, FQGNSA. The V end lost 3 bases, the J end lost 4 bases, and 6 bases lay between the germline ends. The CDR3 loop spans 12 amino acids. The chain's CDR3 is CASSFSGETQYF. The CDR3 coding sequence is TGTGCCAGCAGCTTTAGTGGAGAGACCCAGTACTTC.

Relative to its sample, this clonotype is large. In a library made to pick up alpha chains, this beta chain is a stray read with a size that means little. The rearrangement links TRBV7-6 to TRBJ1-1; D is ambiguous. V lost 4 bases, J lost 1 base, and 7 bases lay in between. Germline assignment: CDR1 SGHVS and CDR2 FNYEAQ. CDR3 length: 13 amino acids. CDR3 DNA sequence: TGTGCCAGCAGCTCGCCACCGAACACTGAAGCTTTCTTT. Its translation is CASSSPPNTEAFF.

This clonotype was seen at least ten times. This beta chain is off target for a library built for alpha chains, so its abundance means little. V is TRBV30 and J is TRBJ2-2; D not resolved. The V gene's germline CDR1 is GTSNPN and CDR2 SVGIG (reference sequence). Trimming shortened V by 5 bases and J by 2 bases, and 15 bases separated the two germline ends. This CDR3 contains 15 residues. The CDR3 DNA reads TGTGCCTGGCGTCAGTTTGATGGAAACACCGGGGAGCTGTTTTTT. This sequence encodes CAWRQFDGNTGELFF. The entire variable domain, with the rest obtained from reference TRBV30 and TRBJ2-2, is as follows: SQTIHQWPATLVQPVGSPLSLECTVEGTSNPNLYWYRQAAGRGLQLLFYSVGIGQISSEVPQNLSASRPQDRQFILSSKKLLLSDSGFYLCAWRQFDGNTGELFFGEGSRLTVL.

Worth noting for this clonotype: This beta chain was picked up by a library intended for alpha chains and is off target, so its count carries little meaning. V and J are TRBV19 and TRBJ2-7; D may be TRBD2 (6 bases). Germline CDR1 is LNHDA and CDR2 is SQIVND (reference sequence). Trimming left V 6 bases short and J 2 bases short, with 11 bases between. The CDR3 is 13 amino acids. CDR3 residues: CASSRLVTYEQYF. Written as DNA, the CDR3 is TGTGCCAGTAGCCGACTAGTTACCTACGAGCAGTACTTC.

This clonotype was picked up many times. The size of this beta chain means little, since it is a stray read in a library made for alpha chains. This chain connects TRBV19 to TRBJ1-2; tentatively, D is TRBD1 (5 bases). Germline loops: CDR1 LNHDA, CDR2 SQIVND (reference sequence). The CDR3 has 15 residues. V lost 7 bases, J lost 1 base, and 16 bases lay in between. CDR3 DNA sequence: TGTGCCAGTACTTCCGGGGGTGCGTTTAACTATGGCTACACCTTC. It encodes CASTSGGAFNYGYTF.

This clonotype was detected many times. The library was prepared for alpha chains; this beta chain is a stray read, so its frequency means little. The CDR3 reads CASSFGRTGETQYF. CDR3 nucleotide sequence: TGTGCCAGCAGTTTCGGGAGAACGGGGGAGACCCAGTACTTC. V gene TRBV11-3 combines with J gene TRBJ2-5; D is possibly TRBD2 (6 bases). The CDR3 is 14 amino acids. V was clipped by 6 bases and J by 5 bases, with 16 bases between them. Looked up from germline, CDR1 is SGHNT and CDR2 is YENEEA.

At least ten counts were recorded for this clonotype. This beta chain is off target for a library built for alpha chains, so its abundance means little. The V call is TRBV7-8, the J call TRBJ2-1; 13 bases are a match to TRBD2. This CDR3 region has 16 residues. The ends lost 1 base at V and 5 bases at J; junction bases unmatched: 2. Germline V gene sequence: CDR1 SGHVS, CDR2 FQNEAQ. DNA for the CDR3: TGTGCCAGCAGCTTAGGACTAGCGGGAGGCGACAATGAGCAGTTCTTC. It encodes CASSLGLAGGDNEQFF.

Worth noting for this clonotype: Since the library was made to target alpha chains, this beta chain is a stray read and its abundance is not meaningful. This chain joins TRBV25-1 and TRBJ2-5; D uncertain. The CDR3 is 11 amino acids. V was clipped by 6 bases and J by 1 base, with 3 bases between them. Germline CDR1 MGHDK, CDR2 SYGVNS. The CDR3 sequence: CASRGQETQYF. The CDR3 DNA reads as TGTGCCAGCAGGGGCCAAGAGACCCAGTACTTC.

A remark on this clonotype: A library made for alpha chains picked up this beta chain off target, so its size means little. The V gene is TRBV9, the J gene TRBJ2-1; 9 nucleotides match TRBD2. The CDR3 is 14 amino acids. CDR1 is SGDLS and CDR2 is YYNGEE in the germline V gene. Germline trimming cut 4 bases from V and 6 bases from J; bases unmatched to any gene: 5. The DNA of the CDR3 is TGTGCCAGCAGCTTGGCGGGAGGGCTCAATGAGCAGTTCTTC. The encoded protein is CASSLAGGLNEQFF.

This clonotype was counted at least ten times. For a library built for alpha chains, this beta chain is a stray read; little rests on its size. CDR3 protein: CATERLAGGANTGELFF. CDR3 sequence (DNA): TGTGCCACCGAAAGACTAGCGGGAGGCGCGAACACCGGGGAGCTGTTTTTT. J is TRBJ2-2 and V is TRBV24-1; TRBD2 matches at 13 bases. This CDR3 has 17 amino acids. Losses at the gene ends were 9 bases for V and 0 bases for J; bases not matched to a gene: 6. Germline values: CDR1 KGHDR, CDR2 SFDVKD.

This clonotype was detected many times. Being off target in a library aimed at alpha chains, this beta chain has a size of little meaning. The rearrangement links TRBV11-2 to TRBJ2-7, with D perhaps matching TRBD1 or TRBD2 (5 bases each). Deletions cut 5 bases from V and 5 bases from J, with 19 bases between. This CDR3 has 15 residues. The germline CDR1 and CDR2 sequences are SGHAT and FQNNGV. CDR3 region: CASSPQWGRTDEQYF. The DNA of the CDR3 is TGTGCCAGCAGCCCCCAATGGGGGAGAACCGACGAGCAGTACTTC.

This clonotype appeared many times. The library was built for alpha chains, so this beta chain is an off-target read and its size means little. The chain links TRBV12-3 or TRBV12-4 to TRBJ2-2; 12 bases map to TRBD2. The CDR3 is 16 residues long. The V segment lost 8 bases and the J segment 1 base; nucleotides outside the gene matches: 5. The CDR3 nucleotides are TGTGCCAGCCGGGCTAGCGGGAGGGGGAACACCGGGGAGCTGTTTTTT. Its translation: CASRASGRGNTGELFF.

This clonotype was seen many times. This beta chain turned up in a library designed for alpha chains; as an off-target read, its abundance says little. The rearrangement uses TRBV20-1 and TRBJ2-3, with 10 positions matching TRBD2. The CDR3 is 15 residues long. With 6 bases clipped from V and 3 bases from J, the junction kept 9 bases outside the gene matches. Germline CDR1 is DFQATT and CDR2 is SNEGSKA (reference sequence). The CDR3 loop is CSAPAPSGRTDTQYF. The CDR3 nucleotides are TGCAGTGCCCCAGCCCCTAGCGGGAGAACAGATACGCAGTATTTT.

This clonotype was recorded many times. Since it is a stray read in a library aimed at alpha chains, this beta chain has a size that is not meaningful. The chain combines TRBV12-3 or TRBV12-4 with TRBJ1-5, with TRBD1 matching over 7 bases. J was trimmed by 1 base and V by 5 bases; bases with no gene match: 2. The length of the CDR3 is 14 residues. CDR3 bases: TGTGCCAGCAGTCTACAGGGGAGCAATCAGCCCCAGCATTTT. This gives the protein CASSLQGSNQPQHF.

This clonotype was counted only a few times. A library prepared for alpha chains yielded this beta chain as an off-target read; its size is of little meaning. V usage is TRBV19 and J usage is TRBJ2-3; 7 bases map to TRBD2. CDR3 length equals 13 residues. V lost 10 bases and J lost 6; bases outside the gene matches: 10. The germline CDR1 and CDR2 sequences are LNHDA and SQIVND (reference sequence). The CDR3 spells CATARGVADTQYF. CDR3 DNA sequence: TGTGCCACCGCTCGGGGGGTCGCGGATACGCAGTATTTT. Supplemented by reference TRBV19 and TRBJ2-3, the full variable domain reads DGGITQSPKYLFRKEGQNVTLSCEQNLNHDAMYWYRQDPGQGLRLIYYSQIVNDFQKGDIAEGYSVSREKKESFPLTVTSAQKNPTAFYLCATARGVADTQYFGPGTRLTVL.

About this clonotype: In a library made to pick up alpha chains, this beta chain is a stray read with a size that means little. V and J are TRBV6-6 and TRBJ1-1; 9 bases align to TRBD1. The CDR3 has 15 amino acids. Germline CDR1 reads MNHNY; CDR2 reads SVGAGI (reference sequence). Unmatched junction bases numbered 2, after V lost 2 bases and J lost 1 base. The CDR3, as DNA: TGTGCCAGCAGTTACCCGGACAGGGGGAACACTGAAGCTTTCTTT. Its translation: CASSYPDRGNTEAFF.

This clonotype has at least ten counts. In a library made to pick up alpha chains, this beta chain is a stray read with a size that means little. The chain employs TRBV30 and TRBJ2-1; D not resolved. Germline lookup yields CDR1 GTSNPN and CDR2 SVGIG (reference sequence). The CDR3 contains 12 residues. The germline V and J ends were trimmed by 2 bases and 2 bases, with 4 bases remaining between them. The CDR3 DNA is TGTGCCTGGAGTCGTACCTACAATGAGCAGTTCTTC. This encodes CAWSRTYNEQFF.

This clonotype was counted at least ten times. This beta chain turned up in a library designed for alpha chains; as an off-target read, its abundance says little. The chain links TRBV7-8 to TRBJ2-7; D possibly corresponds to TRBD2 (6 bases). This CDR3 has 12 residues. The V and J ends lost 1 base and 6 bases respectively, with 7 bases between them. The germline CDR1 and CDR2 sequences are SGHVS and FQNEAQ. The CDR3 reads CASSLEAGEQYF. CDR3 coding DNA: TGTGCCAGCAGCTTAGAAGCGGGCGAGCAGTACTTC.

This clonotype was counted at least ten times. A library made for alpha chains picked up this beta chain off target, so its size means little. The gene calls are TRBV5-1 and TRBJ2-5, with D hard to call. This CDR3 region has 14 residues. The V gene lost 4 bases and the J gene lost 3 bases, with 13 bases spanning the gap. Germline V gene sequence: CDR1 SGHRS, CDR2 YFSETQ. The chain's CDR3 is CASSPGLGKETQYF. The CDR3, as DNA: TGCGCCAGCAGCCCGGGTCTAGGAAAAGAGACCCAGTACTTC.

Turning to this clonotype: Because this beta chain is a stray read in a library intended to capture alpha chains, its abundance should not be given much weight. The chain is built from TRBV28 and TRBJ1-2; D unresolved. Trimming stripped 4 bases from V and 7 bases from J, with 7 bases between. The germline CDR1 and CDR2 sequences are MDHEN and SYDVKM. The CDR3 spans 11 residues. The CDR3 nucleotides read TGTGCCAGCAGTTCCAGCGGTGGCTACACCTTC. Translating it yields CASSSSGGYTF.

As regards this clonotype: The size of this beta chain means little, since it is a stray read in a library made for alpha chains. CDR3 DNA sequence: TGTGCCAGCAGCTTAGACGGACAGGGTTCTAACATTCAGTACTTC. Encoded protein: CASSLDGQGSNIQYF. This chain joins TRBV7-2 and TRBJ2-4; 8 nucleotides match TRBD1. CDR1 and CDR2 (germline): SGHTA, FQGNSA. Unmatched junction bases numbered 6, after V lost 1 base and J lost 7 bases. This CDR3 is 15 amino acids long.

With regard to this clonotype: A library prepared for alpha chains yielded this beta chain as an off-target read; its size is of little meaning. Here the CDR3 reads CASSSSGVTDTQYF. For the CDR3, the DNA is TGTGCCAGCAGTAGTAGCGGGGTCACAGATACGCAGTATTTT. V is TRBV6-4 and J is TRBJ2-3, with 8 bases lining up with TRBD2. Germline assignment: CDR1 MRHNA and CDR2 SNTAGT. The CDR3 length is 14 residues. The ends lost 5 bases at V and 2 bases at J; junction bases unmatched: 3.

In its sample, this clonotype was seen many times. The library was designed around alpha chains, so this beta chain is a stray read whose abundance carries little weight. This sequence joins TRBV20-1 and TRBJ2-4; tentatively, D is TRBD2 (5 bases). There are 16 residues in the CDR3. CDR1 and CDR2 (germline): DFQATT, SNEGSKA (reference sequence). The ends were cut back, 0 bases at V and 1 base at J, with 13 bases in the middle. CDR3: CSARDLGVEAKNIQYF. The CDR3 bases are TGCAGTGCTAGAGATCTCGGGGTTGAGGCCAAAAACATTCAGTACTTC.

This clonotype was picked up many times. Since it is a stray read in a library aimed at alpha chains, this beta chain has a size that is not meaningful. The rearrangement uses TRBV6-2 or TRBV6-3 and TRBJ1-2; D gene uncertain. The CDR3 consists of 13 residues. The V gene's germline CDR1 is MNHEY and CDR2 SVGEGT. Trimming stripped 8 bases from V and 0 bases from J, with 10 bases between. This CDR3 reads CASRSDTNYGYTF. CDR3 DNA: TGTGCCAGCCGATCCGATACTAACTATGGCTACACCTTC.